This record concerns one TCR beta chain sequence. Compared with germline, one end of the junction differs, possibly owing to a read error. These data belong to a study of CD8 T cells in Susac syndrome. There are 13 residues in the CDR3. Germline V CDR1 and CDR2: GTSNPN, SVGIG (reference sequence). RNA totalling roughly 0.45 to 1 ug underwent reverse transcription with random hexamers. The authors amplified TCR beta CDR3 across 54 Vbeta and 13 Jbeta using immunoSEQ multiplex PCR. TCRdb called the immunoSEQ multiplex PCR reads again in MiXCR, with one record for every CDR3 protein. The sample consists of more than 200,000 distinct CDR3 sequences, around 95% of them appearing once.

The rearrangement links TRBV30 to TRBJ1-5; no definite D call. The TCR originated in a human donor with multiple sclerosis. Sequencing was done on a sample of CD4+ T cells from PBMCs. CDR3 nucleotide sequence: TGTGCCTGGAGTGTTAGTAGCGATCAGCCCCAGCATTTT. It codes for CAWSVSSDQPQHF.